The present T cell receptor beta chain was sequenced within a study of regulatory dendritic cells for organ transplantation. Study-wide points: Among resting subsets, memory CD8+ cells contained the most alloreactive clonotypes. Mature dendritic cells appeared to drive more memory CD8+ clonal expansion than regulatory ones.

Some clones are missing from TCRdb's copy, which holds only in-frame ones; the method was immunoSEQ multiplex PCR. The table has under 40,000 clones, 75% to 95% seen once. Of note for this clone: Its cognate antigen is unknown. An end of the junction differs from the germline gene, which may be a read error.

The source material was naive CD8+ T cells from blood. Subset denoted: CD45RA+ naive T cells. This receptor was obtained from a human donor in good health.

CDR3 amino acids: CSVEGPGGLSGYTF. In nucleotides, the CDR3 is TGCAGCGTCGAAGGGCCGGGGGGGTTGAGCGGCTACACCTTC. The gene calls are TRBV29-1 and TRBJ1-2; perhaps TRBD1 as D (5 bases). The length of the CDR3 is 14 residues. Germline lookup yields CDR1 SQVTM and CDR2 ANQGSEA.